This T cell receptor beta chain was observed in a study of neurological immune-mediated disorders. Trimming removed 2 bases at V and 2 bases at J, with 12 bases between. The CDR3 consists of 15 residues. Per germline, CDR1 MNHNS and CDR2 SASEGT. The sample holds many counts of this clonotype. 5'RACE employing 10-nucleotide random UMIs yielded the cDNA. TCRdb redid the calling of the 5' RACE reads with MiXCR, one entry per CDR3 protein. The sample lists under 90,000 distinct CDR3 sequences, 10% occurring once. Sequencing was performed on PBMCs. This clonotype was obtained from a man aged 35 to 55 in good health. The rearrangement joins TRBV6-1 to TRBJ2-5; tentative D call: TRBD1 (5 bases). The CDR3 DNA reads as TGTGCCAGCAGTGAATGGACAACCGATCAAGAGACCCAGTACTTC. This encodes CASSEWTTDQETQYF.